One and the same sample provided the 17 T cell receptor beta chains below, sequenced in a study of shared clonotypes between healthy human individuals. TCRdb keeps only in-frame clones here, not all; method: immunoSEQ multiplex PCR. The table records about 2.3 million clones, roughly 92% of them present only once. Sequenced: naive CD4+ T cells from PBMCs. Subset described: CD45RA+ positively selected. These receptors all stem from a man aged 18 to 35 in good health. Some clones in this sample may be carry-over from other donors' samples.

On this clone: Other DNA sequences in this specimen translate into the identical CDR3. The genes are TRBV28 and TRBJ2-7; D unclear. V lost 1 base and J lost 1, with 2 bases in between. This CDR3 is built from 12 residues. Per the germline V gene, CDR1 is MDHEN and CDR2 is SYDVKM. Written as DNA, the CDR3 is TGTGCCAGCAGTTTATATTCCTACGAGCAGTACTTC. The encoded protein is CASSLYSYEQYF. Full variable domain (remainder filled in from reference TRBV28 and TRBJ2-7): DVKVTQSSRYLVKRTGEKVFLECVQDMDHENMFWYRQDPGLGLRLIYFSYDVKMKEKGDIPEGYSVSREKKERFSLILESASTNQTSMYLCASSLYSYEQYFGPGTRLTVT.

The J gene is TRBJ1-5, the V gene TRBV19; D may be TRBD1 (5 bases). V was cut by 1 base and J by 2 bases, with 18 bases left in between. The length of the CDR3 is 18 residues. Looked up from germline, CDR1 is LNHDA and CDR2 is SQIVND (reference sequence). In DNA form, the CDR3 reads TGTGCCAGTAGTATAGGGTGGGGGGTTGGTGATCGCAATCAGCCCCAGCATTTT. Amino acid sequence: CASSIGWGVGDRNQPQHF.

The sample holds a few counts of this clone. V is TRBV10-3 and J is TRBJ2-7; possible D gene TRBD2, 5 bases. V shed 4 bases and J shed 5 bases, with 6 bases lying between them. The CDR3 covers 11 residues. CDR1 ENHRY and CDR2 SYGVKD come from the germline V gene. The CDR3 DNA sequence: TGTGCCATCAGTGGGGGAGACGAGCAGTACTTC. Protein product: CAISGGDEQYF.

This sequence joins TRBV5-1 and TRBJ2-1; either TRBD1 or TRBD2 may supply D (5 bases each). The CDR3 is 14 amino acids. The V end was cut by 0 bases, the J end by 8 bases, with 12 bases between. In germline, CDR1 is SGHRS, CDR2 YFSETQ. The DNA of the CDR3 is TGCGCCAGCAGCTTGGCGGCCCAGGGAGATGAGCAGTTCTTC. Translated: CASSLAAQGDEQFF.

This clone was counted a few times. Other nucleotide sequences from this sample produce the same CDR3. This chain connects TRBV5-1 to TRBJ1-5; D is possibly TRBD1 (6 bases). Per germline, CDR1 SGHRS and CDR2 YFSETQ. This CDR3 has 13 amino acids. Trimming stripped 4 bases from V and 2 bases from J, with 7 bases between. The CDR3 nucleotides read TGCGCCAGCAGCAGGGGGGGCAATCAGCCCCAGCATTTT. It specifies CASSRGGNQPQHF.

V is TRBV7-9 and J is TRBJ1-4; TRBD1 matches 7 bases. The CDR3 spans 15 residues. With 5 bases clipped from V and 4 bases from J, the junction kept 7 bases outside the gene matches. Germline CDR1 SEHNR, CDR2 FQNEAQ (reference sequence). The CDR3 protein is CASSRTGFFNEKLFF. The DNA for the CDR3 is TGTGCCAGCAGCCGGACAGGTTTTTTTAATGAAAAACTGTTTTTT.

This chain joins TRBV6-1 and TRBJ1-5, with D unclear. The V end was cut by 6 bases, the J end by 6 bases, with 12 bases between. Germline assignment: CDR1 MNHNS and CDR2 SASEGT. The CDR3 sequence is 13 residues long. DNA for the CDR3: TGTGCCAGCAGCGACACAGTTCTTCAGCCCCAGCATTTT. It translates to CASSDTVLQPQHF.

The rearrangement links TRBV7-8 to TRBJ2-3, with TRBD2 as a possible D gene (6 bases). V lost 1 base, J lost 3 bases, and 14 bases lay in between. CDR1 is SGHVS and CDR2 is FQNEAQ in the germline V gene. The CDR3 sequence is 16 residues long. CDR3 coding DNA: TGTGCCAGCAGCTTAGTAAAGGGAGGCGGAACAGATACGCAGTATTTT. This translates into CASSLVKGGGTDTQYF.

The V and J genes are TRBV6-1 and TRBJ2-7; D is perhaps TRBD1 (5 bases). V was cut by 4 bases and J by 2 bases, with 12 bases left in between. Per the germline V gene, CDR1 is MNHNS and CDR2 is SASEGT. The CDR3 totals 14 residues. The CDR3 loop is CASSVTALTYEQYF. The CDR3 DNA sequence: TGTGCCAGCAGTGTGACAGCGCTGACCTACGAGCAGTACTTC.

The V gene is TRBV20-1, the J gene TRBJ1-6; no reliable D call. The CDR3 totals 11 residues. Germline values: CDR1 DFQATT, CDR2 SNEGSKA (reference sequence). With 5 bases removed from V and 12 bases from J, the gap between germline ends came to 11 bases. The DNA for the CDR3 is TGCAGTGCTGCCCACAGACAACCCCTCCACTTT. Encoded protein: CSAAHRQPLHF.

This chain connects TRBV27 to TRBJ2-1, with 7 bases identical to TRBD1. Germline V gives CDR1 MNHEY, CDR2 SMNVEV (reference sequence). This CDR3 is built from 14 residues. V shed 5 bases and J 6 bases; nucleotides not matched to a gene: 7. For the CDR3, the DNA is TGTGCCAGCAGTCTCAAGACAGGGTTCAATGAGCAGTTCTTC. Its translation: CASSLKTGFNEQFF.

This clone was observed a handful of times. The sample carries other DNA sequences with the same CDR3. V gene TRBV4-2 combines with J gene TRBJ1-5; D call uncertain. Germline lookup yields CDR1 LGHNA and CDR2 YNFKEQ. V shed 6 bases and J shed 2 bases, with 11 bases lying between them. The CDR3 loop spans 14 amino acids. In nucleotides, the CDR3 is TGTGCCAGCAGTCGACCCGGGGGCAATCAGCCCCAGCATTTT. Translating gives CASSRPGGNQPQHF.

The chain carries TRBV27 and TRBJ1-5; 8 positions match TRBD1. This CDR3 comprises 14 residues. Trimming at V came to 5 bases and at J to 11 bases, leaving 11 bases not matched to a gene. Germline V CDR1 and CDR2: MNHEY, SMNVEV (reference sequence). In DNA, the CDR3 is TGTGCCAGCAGTCCGAGGACAGGGACCATGGCCCAGCATTTT. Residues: CASSPRTGTMAQHF.

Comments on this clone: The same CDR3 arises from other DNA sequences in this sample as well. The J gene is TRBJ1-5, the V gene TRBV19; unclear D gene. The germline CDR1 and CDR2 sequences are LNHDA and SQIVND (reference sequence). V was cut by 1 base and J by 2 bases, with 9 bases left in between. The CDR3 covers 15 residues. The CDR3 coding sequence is TGTGCCAGTAGTATAGGGAACTGGGGCAATCAGCCCCAGCATTTT. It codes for CASSIGNWGNQPQHF. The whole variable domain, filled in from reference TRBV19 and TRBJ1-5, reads DGGITQSPKYLFRKEGQNVTLSCEQNLNHDAMYWYRQDPGQGLRLIYYSQIVNDFQKGDIAEGYSVSREKKESFPLTVTSAQKNPTAFYLCASSIGNWGNQPQHFGDGTRLSIL.

The CDR3 DNA is TGTGCCAGCTCACCTCTAGCGGGAGGGCCGCAAGAGACCCAGTACTTC. Translation: CASSPLAGGPQETQYF. This chain joins TRBV18 and TRBJ2-5, with TRBD2 matching 12 bases. The V segment lost 3 bases and the J segment 2 bases; nucleotides outside the gene matches: 4. Germline V CDR1 and CDR2: KGHSH, LQKENI. The CDR3 is 16 amino acids.

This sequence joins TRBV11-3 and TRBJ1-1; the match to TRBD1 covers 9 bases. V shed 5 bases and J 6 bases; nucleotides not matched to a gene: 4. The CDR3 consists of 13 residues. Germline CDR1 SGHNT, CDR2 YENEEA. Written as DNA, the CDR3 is TGTGCCAGCAGCGGGACAGGGAATCCTGAAGCTTTCTTT. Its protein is CASSGTGNPEAFF.

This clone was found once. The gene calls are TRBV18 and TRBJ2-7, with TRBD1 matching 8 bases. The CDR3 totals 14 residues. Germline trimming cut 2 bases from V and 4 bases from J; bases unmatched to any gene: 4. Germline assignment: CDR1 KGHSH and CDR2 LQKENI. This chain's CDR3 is CASSPAGQEYEQYF. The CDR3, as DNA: TGTGCCAGCTCACCAGCGGGACAGGAGTACGAGCAGTACTTC. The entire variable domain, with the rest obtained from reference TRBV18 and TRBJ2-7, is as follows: NAGVMQNPRHLVRRRGQEARLRCSPMKGHSHVYWYRQLPEEGLKFMVYLQKENIIDESGMPKERFSAEFPKEGPSILRIQQVVRGDSAAYFCASSPAGQEYEQYFGPGTRLTVT.